The next 9 T cell receptor beta chains were all read from a single sample in a study of early T cells in non-severe SARS-CoV-2 infection. TCRdb passed the 5' RACE reads through MiXCR, listing each CDR3 protein once. The table includes about 79,000 distinct CDR3 sequences, about 13% detected once. Sequenced: whole blood. The receptors were gathered from an adult who was a healthcare worker with PCR-confirmed SARS-CoV-2 infection or an uninfected control (not recorded which).

This clonotype is a singleton in its sample. The chain uses TRBV2 and TRBJ1-4; the match to TRBD1 covers 8 bases. The CDR3 consists of 14 residues. From germline, CDR1 is SNHLY and CDR2 FYNNEI. Germline trimming cut 5 bases from V and 5 bases from J; bases unmatched to any gene: 4. CDR3 residues: CASSPRQGNEKLFF. The CDR3 bases are TGTGCCAGCAGTCCAAGACAGGGGAATGAAAAACTGTTTTTT. The whole variable domain, remainder taken from reference TRBV2 and TRBJ1-4, is EPEVTQTPSHQVTQMGQEVILRCVPISNHLYFYWYRQILGQKVEFLVSFYNNEISEKSEIFDDQFSVERPDGSNFTLKIRSTKLEDSAMYFCASSPRQGNEKLFFGSGTQLSVL.

CDR3 in DNA: TGCGCCAGCAGCTTGGACCACAACACAGATACGCAGTATTTT. Its protein product is CASSLDHNTDTQYF. J is TRBJ2-3 and V is TRBV5-1; D is ambiguous. The CDR3 is made up of 14 amino acids. Per germline, CDR1 SGHRS and CDR2 YFSETQ. Deletions cut 0 bases from V and 2 bases from J, with 7 bases between.

This clonotype was found a few times. The chain uses TRBV6-6 and TRBJ1-5; D is perhaps TRBD1 (5 bases). CDR1 is MNHNY, CDR2 SVGAGI, per germline (reference sequence). The length of the CDR3 is 15 residues. V was shortened by 10 bases and J by 2 bases, with 18 bases between the two germline ends. CDR3 in DNA: TGTGCCACACAACCTGGGGCTGGGGGCAATCAGCCCCAGCATTTT. This sequence encodes CATQPGAGGNQPQHF.

This clonotype was seen a single time. V and J are TRBV5-1 and TRBJ2-2; D not certain. V lost 0 bases and J lost 2, with 8 bases in between. Germline CDR1 SGHRS, CDR2 YFSETQ. This CDR3 spans 15 amino acids. DNA for the CDR3: TGCGCCAGCAGCTTGGGAGAATTTAACACCGGGGAGCTGTTTTTT. This gives the protein CASSLGEFNTGELFF.

This clonotype was detected a few times. V gene TRBV7-9 combines with J gene TRBJ2-3; D remains unclear. CDR3 length: 12 amino acids. Looked up from germline, CDR1 is SEHNR and CDR2 is FQNEAQ (reference sequence). Between the trimmed V and J ends, which lost 1 base and 3 bases, there was a span of 2 bases. The CDR3 spells CASSLETDTQYF. The CDR3 DNA sequence: TGTGCCAGCAGCTTAGAGACAGATACGCAGTATTTT.

The J gene is TRBJ1-4, the V gene TRBV20-1; 8 bases line up with TRBD1. Germline V lookup: CDR1 DFQATT, CDR2 SNEGSKA (reference sequence). This CDR3 comprises 14 residues. The V segment lost 6 bases and the J segment 4 bases; nucleotides outside the gene matches: 7. The DNA for the CDR3 is TGCAGTGCGGGACGGGACAGGCTTAATGAAAAACTGTTTTTT. This sequence encodes CSAGRDRLNEKLFF.

This clonotype was counted between two and nine times. The chain has TRBV7-9 and TRBJ2-2; maybe TRBD2 (5 bases). CDR1 is SEHNR and CDR2 is FQNEAQ in the germline V gene (reference sequence). This CDR3 comprises 15 residues. V dropped 4 bases and J dropped 9 bases, with 18 bases sitting between them. CDR3 loop: CASSSLGASGRELFF. CDR3 DNA: TGTGCCAGCAGCTCCTTGGGAGCCTCAGGAAGGGAGCTGTTTTTT.

This clonotype was detected ten times or more. The rearrangement links TRBV7-9 to TRBJ2-5; 11 nucleotides match TRBD2. Germline CDR1 is SEHNR and CDR2 is FQNEAQ (reference sequence). This CDR3 has 16 residues. The junction had 11 bases not matched to a gene; V was cut back by 4 bases and J by 7 bases. The CDR3 loop is CASSSHSGRAWRTQYF. In DNA form, the CDR3 reads TGTGCCAGCAGCTCACATAGCGGGAGGGCCTGGAGGACCCAGTACTTC.

This clonotype was counted a few times. The missing conserved phenylalanine or tryptophan at the end of this CDR3 makes a read error likely. This CDR3 is CASSDTGQGASEQYL. In nucleotides, the CDR3 is TGTGCCAGCAGTGATACGGGACAGGGCGCCTCCGAGCAGTACTTA. The chain couples TRBV2 to TRBJ2-7; 9 bases are a match to TRBD1. CDR1 and CDR2 from the germline V gene are SNHLY and FYNNEI. The CDR3 sequence is 15 residues long. V was clipped by 3 bases and J by 6 bases; unmatched bases: 9.